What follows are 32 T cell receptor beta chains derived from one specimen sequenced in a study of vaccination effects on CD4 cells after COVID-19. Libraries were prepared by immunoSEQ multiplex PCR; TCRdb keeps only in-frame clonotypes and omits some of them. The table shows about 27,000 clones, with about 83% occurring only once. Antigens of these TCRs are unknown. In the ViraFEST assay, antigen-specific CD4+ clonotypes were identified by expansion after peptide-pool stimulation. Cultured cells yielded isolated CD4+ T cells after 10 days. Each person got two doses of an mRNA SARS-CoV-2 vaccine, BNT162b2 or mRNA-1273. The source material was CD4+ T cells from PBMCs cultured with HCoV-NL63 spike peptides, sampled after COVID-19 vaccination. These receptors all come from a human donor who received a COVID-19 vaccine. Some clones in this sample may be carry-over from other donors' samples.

The CDR3 here is CASSRSGSGNTIYF. The CDR3 region has the DNA TGTGCCAGCAGTAGGAGTGGCTCTGGAAACACCATATATTTT. This chain links TRBV6-5 with TRBJ1-3, with D unclear. Germline loops: CDR1 MNHEY, CDR2 SVGAGI. The CDR3 contains 14 residues. Trimming took 5 bases from V and 0 from J, leaving 8 bases between them.

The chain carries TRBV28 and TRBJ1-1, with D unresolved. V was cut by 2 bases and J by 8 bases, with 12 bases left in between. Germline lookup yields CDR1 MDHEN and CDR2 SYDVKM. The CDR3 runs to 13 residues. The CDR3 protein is CASSLNQRREAFF. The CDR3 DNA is TGTGCCAGCAGTTTAAACCAGCGTAGGGAAGCTTTCTTT.

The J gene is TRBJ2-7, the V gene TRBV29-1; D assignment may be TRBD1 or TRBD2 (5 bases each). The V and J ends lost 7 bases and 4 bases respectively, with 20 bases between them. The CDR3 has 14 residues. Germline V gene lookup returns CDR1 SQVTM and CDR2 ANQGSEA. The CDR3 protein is CSDGDGRRLYEQYV. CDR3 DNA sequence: TGCAGCGATGGGGACGGCCGGAGACTTTACGAGCAGTACGTC.

CDR3 DNA sequence: TGTGCCAGCAGTTTCGTGAAACAGGGGCCTCGACCCCAGCATTTT. It encodes CASSFVKQGPRPQHF. J is TRBJ1-5 and V is TRBV28; TRBD1 agrees at 7 bases. V was clipped by 3 bases and J by 10 bases; unmatched bases: 12. Germline V gene sequence: CDR1 MDHEN, CDR2 SYDVKM. This CDR3 has 15 amino acids.

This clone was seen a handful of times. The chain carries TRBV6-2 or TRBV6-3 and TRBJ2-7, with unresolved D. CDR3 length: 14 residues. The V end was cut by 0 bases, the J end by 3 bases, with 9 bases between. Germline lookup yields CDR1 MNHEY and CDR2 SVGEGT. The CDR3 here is CASSYSSSYYEQYV. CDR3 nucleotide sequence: TGTGCCAGCAGTTACTCGAGCAGTTACTACGAGCAGTACGTC.

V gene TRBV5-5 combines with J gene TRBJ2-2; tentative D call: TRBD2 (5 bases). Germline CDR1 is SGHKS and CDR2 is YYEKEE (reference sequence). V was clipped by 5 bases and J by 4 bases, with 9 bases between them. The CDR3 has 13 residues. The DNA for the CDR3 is TGTGCCAGCAGACCGGGGATCACCGGGGAGCTGTTTTTT. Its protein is CASRPGITGELFF.

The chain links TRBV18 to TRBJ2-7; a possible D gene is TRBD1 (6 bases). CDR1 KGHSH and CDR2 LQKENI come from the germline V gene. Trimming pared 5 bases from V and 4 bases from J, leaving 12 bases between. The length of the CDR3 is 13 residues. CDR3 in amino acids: CASSLQGSYEQYV. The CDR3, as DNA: TGTGCCAGCTCATTACAGGGCTCTTACGAGCAGTACGTC.

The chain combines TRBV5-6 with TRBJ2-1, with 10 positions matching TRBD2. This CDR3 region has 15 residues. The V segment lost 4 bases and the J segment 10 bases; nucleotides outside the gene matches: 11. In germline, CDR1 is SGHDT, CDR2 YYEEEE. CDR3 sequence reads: CASSVGTSDTGEQFF. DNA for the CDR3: TGTGCCAGCAGCGTCGGGACTAGCGACACCGGCGAGCAGTTCTTC.

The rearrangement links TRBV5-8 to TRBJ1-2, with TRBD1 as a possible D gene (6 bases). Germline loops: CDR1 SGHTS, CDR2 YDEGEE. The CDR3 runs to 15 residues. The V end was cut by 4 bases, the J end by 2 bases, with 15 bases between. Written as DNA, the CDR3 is TGTGCCAGCAGCCGAAGGGGGGCCGCCAACTATGGCTACACCTTC. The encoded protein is CASSRRGAANYGYTF.

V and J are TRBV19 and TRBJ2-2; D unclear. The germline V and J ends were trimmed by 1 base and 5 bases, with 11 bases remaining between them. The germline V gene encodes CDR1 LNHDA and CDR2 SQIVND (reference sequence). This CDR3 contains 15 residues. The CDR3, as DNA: TGTGCCAGTAGTATAGGTATGGTAAGGACCGGGGAGCTGTTTTTT. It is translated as CASSIGMVRTGELFF.

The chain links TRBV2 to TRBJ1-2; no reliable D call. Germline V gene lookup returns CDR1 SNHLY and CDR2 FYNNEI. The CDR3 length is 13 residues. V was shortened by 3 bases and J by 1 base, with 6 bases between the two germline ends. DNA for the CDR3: TGTGCCAGCAGTGACTCTGTTAACTATGGCTACACCTTC. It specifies CASSDSVNYGYTF.

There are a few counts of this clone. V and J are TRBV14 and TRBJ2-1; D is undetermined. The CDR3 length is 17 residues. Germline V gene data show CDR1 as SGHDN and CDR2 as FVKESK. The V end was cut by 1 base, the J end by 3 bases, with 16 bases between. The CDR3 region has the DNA TGTGCCAGCAGCCAAGGTCCCGGATCGAGGCTCTACAATGAGCAGTTCTTC. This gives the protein CASSQGPGSRLYNEQFF. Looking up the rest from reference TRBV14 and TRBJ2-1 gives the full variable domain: EAGVTQFPSHSVIEKGQTVTLRCDPISGHDNLYWYRRVMGKEIKFLLHFVKESKQDESGMPNNRFLAERTGGTYSTLKVQPAELEDSGVYFCASSQGPGSRLYNEQFFGPGTRLTVL.

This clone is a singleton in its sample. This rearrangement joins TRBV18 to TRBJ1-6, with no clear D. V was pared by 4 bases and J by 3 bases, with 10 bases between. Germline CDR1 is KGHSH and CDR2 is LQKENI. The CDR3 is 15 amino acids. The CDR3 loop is CASSRSANYNSPLHF. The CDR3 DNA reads TGTGCCAGCTCACGGTCAGCGAACTATAATTCACCCCTCCACTTT.

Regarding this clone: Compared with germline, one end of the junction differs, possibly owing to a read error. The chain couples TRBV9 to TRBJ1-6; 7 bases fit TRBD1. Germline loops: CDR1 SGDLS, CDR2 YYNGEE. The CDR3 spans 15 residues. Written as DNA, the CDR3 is TGTGCCAGCAGCGCTACAGGGGTCTATAACTCACCCCTCCACTTT. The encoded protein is CASSATGVYNSPLHF.

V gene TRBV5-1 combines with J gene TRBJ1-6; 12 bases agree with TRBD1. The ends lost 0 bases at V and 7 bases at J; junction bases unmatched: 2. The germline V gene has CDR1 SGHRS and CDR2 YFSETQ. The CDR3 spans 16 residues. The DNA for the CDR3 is TGCGCCAGCAGCTTGGAGGGACAGGGGGCGAATTCACCCCTCCACTTT. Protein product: CASSLEGQGANSPLHF.

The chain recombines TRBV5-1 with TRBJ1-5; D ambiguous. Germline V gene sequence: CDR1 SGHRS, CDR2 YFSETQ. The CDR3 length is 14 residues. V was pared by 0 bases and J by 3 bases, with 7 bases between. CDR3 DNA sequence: TGCGCCAGCAGCTTGGATGGACTCAATCAGCCCCAGCATTTT. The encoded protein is CASSLDGLNQPQHF.

The CDR3: CASETGAGFETQYF. The CDR3 bases are TGTGCCAGTGAGACAGGGGCGGGATTCGAGACCCAGTACTTC. The chain couples TRBV6-5 to TRBJ2-5; 8 bases match TRBD1. The CDR3 runs 14 residues. Germline CDR1 is MNHEY and CDR2 is SVGAGI. The ends lost 9 bases at V and 5 bases at J; junction bases unmatched: 11.

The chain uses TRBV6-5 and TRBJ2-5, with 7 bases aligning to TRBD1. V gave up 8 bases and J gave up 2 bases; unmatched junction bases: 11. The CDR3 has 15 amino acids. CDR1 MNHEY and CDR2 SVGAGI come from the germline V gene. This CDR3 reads CASGRDREQQETQYF. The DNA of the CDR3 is TGTGCCAGCGGCCGGGACAGAGAGCAACAAGAGACCCAGTACTTC.

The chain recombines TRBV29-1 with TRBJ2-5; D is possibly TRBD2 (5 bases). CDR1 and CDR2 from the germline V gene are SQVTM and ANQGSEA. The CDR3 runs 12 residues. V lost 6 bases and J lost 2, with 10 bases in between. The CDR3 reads CSVDGGQETQYF. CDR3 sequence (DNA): TGCAGCGTGGACGGAGGACAAGAGACCCAGTACTTC.

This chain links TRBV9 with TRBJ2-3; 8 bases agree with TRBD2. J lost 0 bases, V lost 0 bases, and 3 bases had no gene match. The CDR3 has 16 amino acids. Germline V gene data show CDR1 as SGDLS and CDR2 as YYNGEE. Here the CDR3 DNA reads TGTGCCAGCAGCGTAGGTAGCGGGGTTAGCACAGATACGCAGTATTTT. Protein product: CASSVGSGVSTDTQYF.

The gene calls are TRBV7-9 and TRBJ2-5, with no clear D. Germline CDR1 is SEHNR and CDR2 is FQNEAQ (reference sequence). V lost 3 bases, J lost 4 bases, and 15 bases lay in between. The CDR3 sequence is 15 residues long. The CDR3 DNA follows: TGTGCCAGCAGCTTGACCCTCGGGTCGGGAGAGACCCAGTACTTC. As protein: CASSLTLGSGETQYF.

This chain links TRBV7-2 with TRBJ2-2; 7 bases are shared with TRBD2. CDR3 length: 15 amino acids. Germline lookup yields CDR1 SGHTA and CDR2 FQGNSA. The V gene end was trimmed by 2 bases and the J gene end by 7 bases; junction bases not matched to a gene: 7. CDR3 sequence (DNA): TGTGCCAGCAGCTTACAGCGGGGAGGCAACGGGGAGCTGTTTTTT. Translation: CASSLQRGGNGELFF.

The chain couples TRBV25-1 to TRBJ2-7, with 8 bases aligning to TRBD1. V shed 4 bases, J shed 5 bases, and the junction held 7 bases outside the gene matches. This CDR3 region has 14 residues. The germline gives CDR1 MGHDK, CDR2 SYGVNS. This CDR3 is CASSGPGGWDEQYV. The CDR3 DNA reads TGTGCCAGCAGTGGTCCAGGGGGCTGGGACGAGCAGTACGTC.

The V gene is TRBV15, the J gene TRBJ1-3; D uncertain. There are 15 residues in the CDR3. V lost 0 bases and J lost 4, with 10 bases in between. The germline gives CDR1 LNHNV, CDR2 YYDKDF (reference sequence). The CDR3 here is CATSRDSVPGNTIYF. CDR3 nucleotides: TGTGCCACCAGCAGAGATAGTGTACCCGGAAACACCATATATTTT.

CDR3 bases: TGTGCCAGCAGCTCCTCCAGGGACAATCAGCCCCAGCATTTT. It codes for CASSSSRDNQPQHF. J is TRBJ1-5 and V is TRBV27, with D tentatively TRBD1 (5 bases). Germline V gene lookup returns CDR1 MNHEY and CDR2 SMNVEV (reference sequence). The V and J ends lost 6 bases and 3 bases respectively, with 12 bases between them. The CDR3 runs 14 residues.

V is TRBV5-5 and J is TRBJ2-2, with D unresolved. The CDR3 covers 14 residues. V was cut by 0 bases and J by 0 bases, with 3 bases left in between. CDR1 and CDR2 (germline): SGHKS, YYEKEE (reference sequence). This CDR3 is CASSLGPNTGELFF. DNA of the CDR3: TGTGCCAGCAGCTTGGGACCGAACACCGGGGAGCTGTTTTTT. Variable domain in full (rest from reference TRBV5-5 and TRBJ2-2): DAGVTQSPTHLIKTRGQQVTLRCSPISGHKSVSWYQQVLGQGPQFIFQYYEKEERGRGNFPDRFSARQFPNYSSELNVNALLLGDSALYLCASSLGPNTGELFFGEGSRLTVL.

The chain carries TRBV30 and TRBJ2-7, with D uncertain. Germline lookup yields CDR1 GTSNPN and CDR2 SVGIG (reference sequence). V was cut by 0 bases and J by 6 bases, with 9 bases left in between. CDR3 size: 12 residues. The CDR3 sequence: CAWSVGPGEQYV. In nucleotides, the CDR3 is TGTGCCTGGAGTGTTGGTCCGGGCGAGCAGTACGTC.

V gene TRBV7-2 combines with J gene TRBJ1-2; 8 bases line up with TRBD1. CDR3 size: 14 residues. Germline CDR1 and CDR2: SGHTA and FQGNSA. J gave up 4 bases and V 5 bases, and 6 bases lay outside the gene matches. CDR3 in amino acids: CASSPQTGVYGYTF. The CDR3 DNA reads TGTGCCAGCAGCCCCCAGACAGGGGTCTATGGCTACACCTTC. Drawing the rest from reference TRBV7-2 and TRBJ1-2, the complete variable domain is GAGVSQSPSNKVTEKGKDVELRCDPISGHTALYWYRQSLGQGLEFLIYFQGNSAPDKSGLPSDRFSAERTGGSVSTLTIQRTQQEDSAVYLCASSPQTGVYGYTFGSGTRLTVV.

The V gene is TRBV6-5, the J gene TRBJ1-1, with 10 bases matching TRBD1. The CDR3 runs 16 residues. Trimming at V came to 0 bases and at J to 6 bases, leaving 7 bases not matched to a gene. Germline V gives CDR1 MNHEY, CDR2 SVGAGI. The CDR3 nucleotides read TGTGCCAGCAGTTACTCGACTTCCGGACAGGGGGCTGAAGCTTTCTTT. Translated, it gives CASSYSTSGQGAEAFF.

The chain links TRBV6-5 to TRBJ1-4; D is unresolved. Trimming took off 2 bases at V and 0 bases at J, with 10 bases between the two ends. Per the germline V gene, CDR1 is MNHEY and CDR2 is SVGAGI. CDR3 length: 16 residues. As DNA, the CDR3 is TGTGCCAGCAGTTACCGGGTATTCCCAACTAATGAAAAACTGTTTTTT. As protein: CASSYRVFPTNEKLFF.

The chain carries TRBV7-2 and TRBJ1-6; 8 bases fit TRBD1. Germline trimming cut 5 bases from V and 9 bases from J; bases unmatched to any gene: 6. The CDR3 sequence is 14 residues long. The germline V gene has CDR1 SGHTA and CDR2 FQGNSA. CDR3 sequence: CASSRRQGLSPLHF. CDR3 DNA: TGTGCCAGCAGCCGCAGACAGGGGCTTTCACCCCTCCACTTT.

The CDR3 nucleotides are TGTGCCAGCAGTCCAACAGGGGGAAGCGGCACAGATACGCAGTATTTT. It encodes CASSPTGGSGTDTQYF. This rearrangement joins TRBV6-4 to TRBJ2-3, with 8 bases fitting TRBD1. Germline CDR1 MRHNA, CDR2 SNTAGT. The CDR3 covers 16 residues. Trimming cost V 5 bases and J 1 base; bases outside gene matches: 8.